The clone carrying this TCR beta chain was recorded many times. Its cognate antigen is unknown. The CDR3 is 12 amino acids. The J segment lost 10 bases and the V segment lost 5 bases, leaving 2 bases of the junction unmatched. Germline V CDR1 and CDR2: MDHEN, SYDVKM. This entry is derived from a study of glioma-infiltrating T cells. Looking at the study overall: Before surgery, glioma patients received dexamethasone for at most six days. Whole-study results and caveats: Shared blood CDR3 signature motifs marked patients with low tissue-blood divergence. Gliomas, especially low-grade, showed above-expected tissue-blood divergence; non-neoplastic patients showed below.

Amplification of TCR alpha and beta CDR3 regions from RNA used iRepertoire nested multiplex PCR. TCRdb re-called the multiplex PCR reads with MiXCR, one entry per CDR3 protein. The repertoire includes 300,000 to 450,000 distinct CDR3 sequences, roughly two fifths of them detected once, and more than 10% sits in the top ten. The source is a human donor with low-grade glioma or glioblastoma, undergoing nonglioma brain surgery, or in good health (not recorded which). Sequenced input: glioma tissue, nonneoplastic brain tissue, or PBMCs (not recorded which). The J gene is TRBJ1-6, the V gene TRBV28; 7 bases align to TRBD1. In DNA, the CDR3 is TGTGCCAGCAGTAGACAGGGATCACCCCTCCACTTT. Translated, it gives CASSRQGSPLHF.